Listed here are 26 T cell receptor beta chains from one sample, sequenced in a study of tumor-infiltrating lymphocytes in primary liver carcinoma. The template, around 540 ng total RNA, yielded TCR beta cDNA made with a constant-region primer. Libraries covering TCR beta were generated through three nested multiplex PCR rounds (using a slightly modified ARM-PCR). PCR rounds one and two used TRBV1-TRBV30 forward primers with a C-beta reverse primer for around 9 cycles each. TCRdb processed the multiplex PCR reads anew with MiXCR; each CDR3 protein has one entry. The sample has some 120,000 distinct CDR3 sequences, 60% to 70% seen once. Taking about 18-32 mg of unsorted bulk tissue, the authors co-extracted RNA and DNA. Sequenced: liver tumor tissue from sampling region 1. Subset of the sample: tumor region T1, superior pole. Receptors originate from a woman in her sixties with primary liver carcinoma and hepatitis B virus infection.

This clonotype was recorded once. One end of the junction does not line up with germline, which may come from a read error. CDR3 loop: CASSLDGRVYNQQFF. The CDR3 coding sequence is TGTGCCAGTAGCTTAGATGGAAGGGTCTACAATCAGCAGTTCTTC. The chain recombines TRBV11-3 with TRBJ2-1; D remains ambiguous. This CDR3 comprises 15 residues. CDR1 SGHNT and CDR2 YENEEA come from the germline V gene.

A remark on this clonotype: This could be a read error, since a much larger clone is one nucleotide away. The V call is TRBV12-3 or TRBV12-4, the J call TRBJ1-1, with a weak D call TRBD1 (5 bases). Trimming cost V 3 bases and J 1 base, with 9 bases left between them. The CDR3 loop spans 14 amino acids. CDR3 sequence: CASSFRGPNTEAFF. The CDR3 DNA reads TGTGCCAGCAGTTTCCGGGGACCGAACACTGAAGCTTTCTTT.

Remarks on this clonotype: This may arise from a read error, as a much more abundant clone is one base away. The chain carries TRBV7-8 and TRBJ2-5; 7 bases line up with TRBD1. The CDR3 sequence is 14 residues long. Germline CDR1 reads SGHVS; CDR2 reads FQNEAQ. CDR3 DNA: TGTGCCAGCAACTTAGGGGGCAGCAAAGAGACCCAGTACTTC. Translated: CASNLGGSKETQYF.

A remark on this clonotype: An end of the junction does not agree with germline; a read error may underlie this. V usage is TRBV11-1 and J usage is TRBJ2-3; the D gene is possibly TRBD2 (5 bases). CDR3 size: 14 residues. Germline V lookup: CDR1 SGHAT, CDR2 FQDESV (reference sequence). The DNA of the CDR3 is TGTGCCAGCAGTTTAAGGCAACGTGTGGGAGAGTCTTACTTT. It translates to CASSLRQRVGESYF.

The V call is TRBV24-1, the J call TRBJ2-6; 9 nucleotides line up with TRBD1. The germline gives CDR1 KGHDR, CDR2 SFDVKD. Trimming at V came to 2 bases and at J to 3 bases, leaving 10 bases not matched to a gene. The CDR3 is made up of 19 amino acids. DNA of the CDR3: TGTGCCACCAGTGATTCACCGGGACAGGGATCTGGTGGGGCCAACGTCCTGACTTTC. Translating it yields CATSDSPGQGSGGANVLTF.

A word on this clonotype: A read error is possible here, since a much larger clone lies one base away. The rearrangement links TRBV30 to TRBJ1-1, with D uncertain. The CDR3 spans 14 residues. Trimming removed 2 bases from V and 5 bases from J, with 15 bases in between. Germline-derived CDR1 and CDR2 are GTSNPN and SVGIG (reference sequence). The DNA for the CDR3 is TGTGCCTGGAGTCCCCCGGGATTATGGACTGAAGCTTTCTTT. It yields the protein CAWSPPGLWTEAFF.

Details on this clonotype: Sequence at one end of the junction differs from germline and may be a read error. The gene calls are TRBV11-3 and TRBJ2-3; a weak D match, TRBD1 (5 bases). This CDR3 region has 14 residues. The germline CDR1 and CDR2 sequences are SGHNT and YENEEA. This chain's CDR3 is CASSPDISTDMQYF. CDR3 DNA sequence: TGTGCCAGCAGCCCGGACATCAGCACAGATATGCAGTATTTT.

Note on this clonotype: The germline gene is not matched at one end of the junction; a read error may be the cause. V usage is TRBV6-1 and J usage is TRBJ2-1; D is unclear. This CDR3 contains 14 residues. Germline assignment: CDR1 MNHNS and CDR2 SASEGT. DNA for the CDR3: TGTGCCAGCAGTCGCCTACGTTCGCTTAATGAACAGTTCTTC. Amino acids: CASSRLRSLNEQFF.

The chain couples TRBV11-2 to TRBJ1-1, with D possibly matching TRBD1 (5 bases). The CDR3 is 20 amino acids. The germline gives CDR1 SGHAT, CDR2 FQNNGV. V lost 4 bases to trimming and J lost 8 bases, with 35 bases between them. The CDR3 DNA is TGTGCCAGCAGCTCACATCAGCACGGACACCTTCGCTTTTGGGGCTACGAAGCTTTCTTT. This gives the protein CASSSHQHGHLRFWGYEAFF. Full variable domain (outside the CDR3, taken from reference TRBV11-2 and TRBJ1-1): EAGVAQSPRYKIIEKRQSVAFWCNPISGHATLYWYQQILGQGPKLLIQFQNNGVVDDSQLPKDRFSAERLKGVDSTLKIQPAKLEDSAVYLCASSSHQHGHLRFWGYEAFFGQGTRLTVV.

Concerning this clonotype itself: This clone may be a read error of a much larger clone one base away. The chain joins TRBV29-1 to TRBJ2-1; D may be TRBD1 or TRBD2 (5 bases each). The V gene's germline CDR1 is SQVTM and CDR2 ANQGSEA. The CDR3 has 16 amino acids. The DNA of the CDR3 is TGCATCGTTGAAGAGTTGGAAGGGGCGGGCTACAATGAGCAGTTCTTC. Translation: CIVEELEGAGYNEQFF.

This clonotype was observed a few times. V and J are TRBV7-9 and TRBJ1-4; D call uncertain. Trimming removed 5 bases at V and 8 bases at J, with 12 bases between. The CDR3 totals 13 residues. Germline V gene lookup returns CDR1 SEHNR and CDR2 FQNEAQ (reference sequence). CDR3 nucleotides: TGTGCCAGCAGCCCCCCAGGCAAGGAAAAACTGTTTTTT. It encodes CASSPPGKEKLFF. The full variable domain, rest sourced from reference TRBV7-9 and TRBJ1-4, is DTGVSQNPRHKITKRGQNVTFRCDPISEHNRLYWYRQTLGQGPEFLTYFQNEAQLEKSRLLSDRFSAERPKGSFSTLEIQRTEQGDSAMYLCASSPPGKEKLFFGSGTQLSVL.

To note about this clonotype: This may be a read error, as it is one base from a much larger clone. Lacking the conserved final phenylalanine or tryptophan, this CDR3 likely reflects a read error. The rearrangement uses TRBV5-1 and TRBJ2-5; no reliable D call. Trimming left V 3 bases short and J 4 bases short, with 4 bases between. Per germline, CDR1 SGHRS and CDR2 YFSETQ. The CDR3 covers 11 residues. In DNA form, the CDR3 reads TGCGCCAGCAGCTCGGGAGAGACCCAGTACTTA. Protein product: CASSSGETQYL.

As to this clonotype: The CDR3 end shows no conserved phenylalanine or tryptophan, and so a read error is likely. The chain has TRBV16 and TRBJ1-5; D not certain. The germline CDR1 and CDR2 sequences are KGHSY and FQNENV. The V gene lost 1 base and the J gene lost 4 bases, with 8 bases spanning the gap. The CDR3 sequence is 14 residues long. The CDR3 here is CASSQLGGNQPQHL. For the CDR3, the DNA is TGTGCCAGCAGCCAATTAGGAGGAAATCAGCCCCAGCATCTT.

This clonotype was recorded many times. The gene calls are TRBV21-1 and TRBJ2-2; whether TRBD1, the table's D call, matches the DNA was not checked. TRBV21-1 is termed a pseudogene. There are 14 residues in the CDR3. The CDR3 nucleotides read TGTGCCAGCAGAACAGGGAACGGGTCCGGGGAGCTGTTTTTT. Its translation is CASRTGNGSGELFF.

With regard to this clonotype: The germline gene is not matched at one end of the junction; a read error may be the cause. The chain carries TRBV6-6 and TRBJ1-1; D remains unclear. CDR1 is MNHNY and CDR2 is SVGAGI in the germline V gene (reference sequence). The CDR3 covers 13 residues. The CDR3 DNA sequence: TGTGCCAGCAGTTACCAGGAGGGCACTGAGGCTTTCTTT. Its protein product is CASSYQEGTEAFF.

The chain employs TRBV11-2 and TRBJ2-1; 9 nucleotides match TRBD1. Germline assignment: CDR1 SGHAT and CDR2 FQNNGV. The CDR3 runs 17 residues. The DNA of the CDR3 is TGTACCACCAGCTTATCCCACGGACAGGGGTACAGGGGTGAGCAGTTCTTC. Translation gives CTTSLSHGQGYRGEQFF.

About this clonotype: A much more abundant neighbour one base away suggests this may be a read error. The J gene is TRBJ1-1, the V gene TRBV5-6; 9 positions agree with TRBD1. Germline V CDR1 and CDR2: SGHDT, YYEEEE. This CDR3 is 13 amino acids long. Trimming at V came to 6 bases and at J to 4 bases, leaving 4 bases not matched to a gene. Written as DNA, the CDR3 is TGTGCCAGCACCTGGGACAGGGCCACTGAAGCTTTCTTT. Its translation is CASTWDRATEAFF.

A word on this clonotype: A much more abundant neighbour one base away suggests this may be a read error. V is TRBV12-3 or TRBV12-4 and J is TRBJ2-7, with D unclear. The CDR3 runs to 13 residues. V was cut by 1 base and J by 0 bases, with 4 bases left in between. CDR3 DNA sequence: TGTGCCAGCAGTTTAGACATCTCCTACGAGCAGTACTTC. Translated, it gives CASSLDISYEQYF.

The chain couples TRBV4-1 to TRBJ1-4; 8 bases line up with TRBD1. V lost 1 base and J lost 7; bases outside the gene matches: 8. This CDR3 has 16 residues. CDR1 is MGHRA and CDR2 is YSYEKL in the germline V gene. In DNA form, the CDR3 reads TGCGCCAGCAGCCAAGTTCCAGGACAGGGAATTGAAAAACTGTTTTTT. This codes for CASSQVPGQGIEKLFF.

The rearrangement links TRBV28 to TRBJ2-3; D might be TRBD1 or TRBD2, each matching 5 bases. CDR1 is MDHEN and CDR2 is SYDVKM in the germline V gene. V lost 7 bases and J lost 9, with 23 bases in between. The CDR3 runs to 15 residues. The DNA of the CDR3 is TGTGCCAGCAATTCGAGCGGAGCCCAGGGCAGAACGCAGTATTTT. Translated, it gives CASNSSGAQGRTQYF.

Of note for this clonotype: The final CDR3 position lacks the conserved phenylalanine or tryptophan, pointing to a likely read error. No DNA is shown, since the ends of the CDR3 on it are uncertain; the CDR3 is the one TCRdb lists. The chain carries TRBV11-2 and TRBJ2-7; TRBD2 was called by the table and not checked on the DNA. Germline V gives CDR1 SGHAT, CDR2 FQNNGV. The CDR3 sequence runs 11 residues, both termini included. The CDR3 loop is CASSSASSQEY.

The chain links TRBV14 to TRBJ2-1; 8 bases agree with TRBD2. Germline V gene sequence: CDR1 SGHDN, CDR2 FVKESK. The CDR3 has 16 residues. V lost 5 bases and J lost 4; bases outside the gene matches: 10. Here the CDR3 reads CASSKPGLVEYNEQFF. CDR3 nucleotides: TGTGCCAGCAGCAAACCGGGACTAGTAGAGTACAATGAGCAGTTCTTC. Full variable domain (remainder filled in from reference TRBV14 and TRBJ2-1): EAGVTQFPSHSVIEKGQTVTLRCDPISGHDNLYWYRRVMGKEIKFLLHFVKESKQDESGMPNNRFLAERTGGTYSTLKVQPAELEDSGVYFCASSKPGLVEYNEQFFGPGTRLTVL.

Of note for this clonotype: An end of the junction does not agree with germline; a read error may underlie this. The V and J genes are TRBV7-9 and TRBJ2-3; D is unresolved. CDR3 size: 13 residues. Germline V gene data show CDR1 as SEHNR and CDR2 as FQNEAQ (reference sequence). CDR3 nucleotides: TGTGCCAGCAGATTAGCTGGAGCAGATACGCAGTATTTT. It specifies CASRLAGADTQYF.

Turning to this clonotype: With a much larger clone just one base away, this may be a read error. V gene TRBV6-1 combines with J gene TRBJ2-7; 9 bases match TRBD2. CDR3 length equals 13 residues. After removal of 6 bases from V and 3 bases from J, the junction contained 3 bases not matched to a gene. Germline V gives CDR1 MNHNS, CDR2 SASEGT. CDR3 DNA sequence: TGTGCCAGCAGCCGACTAGCGGACTACGAGCAGTACTTC. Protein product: CASSRLADYEQYF.

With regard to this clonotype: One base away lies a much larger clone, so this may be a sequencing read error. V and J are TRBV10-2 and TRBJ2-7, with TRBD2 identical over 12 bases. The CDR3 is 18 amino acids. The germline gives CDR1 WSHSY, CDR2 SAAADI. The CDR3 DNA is TGCCCCAGCAGTAAACTAGGACTAGCGGGATCAACCTCCTACGAGCAGTACTTC. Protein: CPSSKLGLAGSTSYEQYF.

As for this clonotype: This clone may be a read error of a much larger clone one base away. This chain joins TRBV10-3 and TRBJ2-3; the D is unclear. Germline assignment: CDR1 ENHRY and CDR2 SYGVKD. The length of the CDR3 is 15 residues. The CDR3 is CAINPDSDSTDMQYF. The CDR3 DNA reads TGTGCCATCAACCCAGACTCCGACTCCACAGATATGCAGTATTTT.